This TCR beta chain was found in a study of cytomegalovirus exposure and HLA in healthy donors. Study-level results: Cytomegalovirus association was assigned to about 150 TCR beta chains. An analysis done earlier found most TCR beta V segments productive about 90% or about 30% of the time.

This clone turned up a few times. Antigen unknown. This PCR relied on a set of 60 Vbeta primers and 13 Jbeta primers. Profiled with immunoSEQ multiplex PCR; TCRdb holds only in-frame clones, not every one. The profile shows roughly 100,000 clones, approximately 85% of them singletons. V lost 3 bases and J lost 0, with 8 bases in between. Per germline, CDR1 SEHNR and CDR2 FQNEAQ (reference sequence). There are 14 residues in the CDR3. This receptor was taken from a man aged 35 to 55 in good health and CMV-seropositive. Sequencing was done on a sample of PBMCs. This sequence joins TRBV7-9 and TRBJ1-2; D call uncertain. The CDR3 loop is CASSFPVSNYGYTF. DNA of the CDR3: TGTGCCAGCAGCTTTCCGGTTTCTAACTATGGCTACACCTTC.